Presented here are 6 T cell receptor beta chains from one specimen sequenced in a study of shared clonotypes between healthy human individuals. Produced via immunoSEQ multiplex PCR; TCRdb's table is partial and in-frame only. Counted here are 850,000 to 1,200,000 clones, about 70% occurring once; the ten biggest clones make up 1.5%. The sequencing sample was made of memory CD4+ T cells sorted from blood. Subset denoted: CD45RA-negative fraction. The source of these receptors is a man in his late teens or twenties in good health.

In the case of this clone: Its ends do not fully match the called genes, so a read error is possible. The chain links TRBV7-7 to TRBJ2-5, with D possibly being TRBD2 (7 bases). This CDR3 contains 15 residues. Germline V gene sequence: CDR1 SSHAT, CDR2 FNYEAQ (reference sequence). CDR3 in DNA: TGTGCTAGCAGCTTGCGGGGGCCAGGTCAAGAGACCCAGTACTTC. Translation: CASSLRGPGQETQYF.

The V call is TRBV25-1, the J call TRBJ2-5; D call uncertain. V shed 5 bases and J shed 1 base, with 5 bases lying between them. The CDR3 spans 12 residues. CDR1 and CDR2 from the germline V gene are MGHDK and SYGVNS. The CDR3 is CASSKIQETQYF. In DNA, the CDR3 is TGTGCCAGCAGTAAGATCCAAGAGACCCAGTACTTC.

This clone was counted at least ten times. This rearrangement joins TRBV5-6 to TRBJ1-2, with D hard to call. V was shortened by 5 bases and J by 7 bases, with 18 bases between the two germline ends. Germline-derived CDR1 and CDR2 are SGHDT and YYEEEE. The CDR3 covers 14 residues. CDR3 nucleotides: TGTGCCAGCAGTACCGGGTCTTTTATTTTTGGCTACACCTTC. It encodes CASSTGSFIFGYTF.

The genes are TRBV5-1 and TRBJ2-3, with TRBD1 matching 9 bases. Germline values: CDR1 SGHRS, CDR2 YFSETQ. The junction had 7 bases not matched to a gene; V was cut back by 1 base and J by 4 bases. The CDR3 length is 16 residues. CDR3 sequence: CASSLNSGQGSDTQYF. DNA for the CDR3: TGCGCCAGCAGCTTGAATTCGGGACAGGGCTCAGATACGCAGTATTTT.

Comments on this clone: Relative to the germline gene, one junction end is altered; a read error may explain this. This sequence joins TRBV7-7 and TRBJ2-1, with D tentatively TRBD2 (6 bases). The CDR3 spans 15 residues. Germline assignment: CDR1 SSHAT and CDR2 FNYEAQ (reference sequence). The CDR3 region has the DNA TGTGCTAGCAGCTTAGACGGGAGTCCCTACAATGAGCAGTTCTTC. It translates to CASSLDGSPYNEQFF.

This rearrangement joins TRBV2 to TRBJ2-3; perhaps D is TRBD1 or TRBD2 (6 bases each). Per the germline V gene, CDR1 is SNHLY and CDR2 is FYNNEI. CDR3 length: 14 residues. With 8 bases removed from V and 4 bases from J, the gap between germline ends came to 16 bases. CDR3 amino acids: CASGRLEGADTQYF. The CDR3 DNA reads as TGTGCCAGCGGAAGACTGGAGGGGGCAGATACGCAGTATTTT.